The rows below give T cell receptor beta chains drawn from one sample of a study of blood T cell repertoires in COVID-19. Sequenced by immunoSEQ multiplex PCR; TCRdb stores in-frame clones only, minus some. The repertoire holds approximately 200,000 clones, 80% to 90% seen once, with more than 1.4% in the top ten. Sequencing was performed on peripheral blood. The receptor source for this set is a man aged 18 to 29 with active or convalescent COVID-19. CDR3s include the opening cysteine and the closing phenylalanine or tryptophan. The D gene is left open where the match is weak. A row's size may be missing; if present it is once, few, many or a size class.

v_call	d_call	j_call	clone_size	cdr3_nt	cdr3_aa
TRBV4-2	.	TRBJ1-4	.	TGTGCCAGCAGCCAAGATACAGGGACTAATGAAAAACTGTTTTTT	CASSQDTGTNEKLFF
TRBV29-1	.	TRBJ1-4	.	TGCAGCGTTGGCGTAGCGTCAACTAATGAAAAACTGTTTTTT	CSVGVASTNEKLFF
TRBV30	.	TRBJ1-2	.	TGTGCCTGGTTCTCGGGGGGTAGGGGCTACACCTTC	CAWFSGGRGYTF
TRBV18	TRBD1	TRBJ1-6	once	TGTGCCAGCTCAACAACAGGGGCAGGGACTAATTCACCCCTCCACTTT	CASSTTGAGTNSPLHF
TRBV6-5	.	TRBJ2-5	.	TGTGCCAGCAGTTATCAGGCGGGGGAGACCCAGTACTTC	CASSYQAGETQYF
TRBV5-1	TRBD1	TRBJ1-6	.	TGCGCCAGCAGCCGATCGGCAGACAGGGGCCTCCTTAATTCACCCCTCCACTTT	CASSRSADRGLLNSPLHF
TRBV7-9	.	TRBJ1-3	.	TGTGCCAGCAGCTTTCTAAACACCATATATTTT	CASSFLNTIYF
TRBV6-5	.	TRBJ2-3	.	TGTGCCAGCAGGAGTTCCACAGATACGCAGTATTTT	CASRSSTDTQYF
TRBV11-2	TRBD2	TRBJ2-3	.	TGTGCCAGCAGCTTTAGCGGGAGGGCCACAGATACGCAGTATTTT	CASSFSGRATDTQYF
TRBV3-1/TRBV3-2	.	TRBJ2-7	.	TGTGCCAGCAGCCAACGGTTAAGCTACGAGCAGTACTTC	CASSQRLSYEQYF
TRBV3-1/TRBV3-2	TRBD2	TRBJ2-5	.	TGTGCCAGCAGCCGCGGACTAGCGGGAGGGAACCAAGAGACCCAGTACTTC	CASSRGLAGGNQETQYF
TRBV6-5	TRBD1	TRBJ1-4	once	TGTGCCAGCAGCGAGGACAGGGCGGATGAAAAACTGTTTTTT	CASSEDRADEKLFF
TRBV9	TRBD1	TRBJ2-7	.	TGTGCCAGCAGCGCACAGCCGGGACAGGGAGTTCACGAGCAGTACTTC	CASSAQPGQGVHEQYF
TRBV27	.	TRBJ2-1	.	TGTGCCAGCAGTATGTCTAGCCTTTATGAGCAGTTCTTC	CASSMSSLYEQFF
TRBV9	TRBD1	TRBJ1-2	.	TGTGCCAGCAGTCCCGGACAGGGACAAAACTATGGCTACACCTTC	CASSPGQGQNYGYTF
TRBV10-3	TRBD2	TRBJ2-7	.	TGTGCCATCAGTGGGACTAGTAGTCACGAGCAGTACTTC	CAISGTSSHEQYF
TRBV5-1	.	TRBJ2-7	.	TGCGCCAGCAGCTTGAGTGCGGGACCTGGATACGAGCAGTACTTC	CASSLSAGPGYEQYF
TRBV5-6	.	TRBJ2-5	.	TGTGCCAGCAGCTCAGGGCTAGATGGAGAGACCCAGTACTTC	CASSSGLDGETQYF
TRBV24-1	.	TRBJ2-1	.	TGTGCCACCAGTGACTCGGGAGCTCTAAGGGCCAATGAGCAGTTCTTC	CATSDSGALRANEQFF
TRBV5-6	TRBD1	TRBJ1-2	.	TGTGCCAGCAGCCGCCTTGACAGGGGGGTTCAGGGTAACTATGGCTACACCTTC	CASSRLDRGVQGNYGYTF